The clone carrying this T cell receptor beta chain was detected ten times or more. Assembly of TCR beta libraries relied on iRepertoire HTBI primers together with Arm-PCR of CDR3 regions. TCRdb called the multiplex PCR reads again in MiXCR, with one record for every CDR3 protein. The sample carries about 400,000 distinct CDR3 sequences, 15% recorded once. The time point denotes: newly diagnosed GD, antithyroid drugs for less than 3 months. The TCR library was prepared using RNA isolated from PBMCs. This sample stems from a study of regulatory T cells in long-lasting Graves disease. Looked up from germline, CDR1 is MDHEN and CDR2 is SYDVKM. Trimming took off 4 bases at V and 0 bases at J, with 7 bases between the two ends. The CDR3 runs 15 residues. The sample was also linked to a second study, of T cells in Graves' hyperthyroidism and ophthalmopathy. That study adds: First-round RT-PCR of the TCR CDR3 relied on the HTBI primer set.

This clonotype was sampled from a woman aged 40 to 50 with Graves disease. Sequenced here: peripheral blood mononuclear cells (PBMCs), sampled at new diagnosis, from a patient treated with antithyroid drugs. The chain carries TRBV28 and TRBJ2-6, with unresolved D. The CDR3 loop is CASSSYTSGANVLTF. The CDR3 nucleotides read TGTGCCAGCAGTTCCTACACCTCTGGGGCCAACGTCCTGACTTTC.